This TCR beta chain was identified during a study of early T cells in non-severe SARS-CoV-2 infection. At the level of the study: The chains were unpaired, and the sequenced material was bulk RNA from unsorted whole blood.

With 6 bases removed from V and 9 bases from J, the gap between germline ends came to 9 bases. There are 11 residues in the CDR3. Individual cDNA molecules carried attached unique molecular identifiers. TCRdb re-analysed the 5' RACE reads in MiXCR, keeping a single row per CDR3 protein. The sample lists about 15,000 distinct CDR3 sequences; 4.5% to 6% were seen once. Within the sample, this clonotype is medium-sized. The V and J genes are TRBV12-3 or TRBV12-4 and TRBJ2-1; D is ambiguous. The TCR sequence derives from an adult who was a healthcare worker with PCR-confirmed SARS-CoV-2 infection or an uninfected control (not recorded which). This sample comprised whole blood, obtained at baseline. The CDR3 nucleotides read TGTGCCAGCAGCCCAGCTAGTGAGCAGTTCTTC. Translated, it gives CASSPASEQFF.